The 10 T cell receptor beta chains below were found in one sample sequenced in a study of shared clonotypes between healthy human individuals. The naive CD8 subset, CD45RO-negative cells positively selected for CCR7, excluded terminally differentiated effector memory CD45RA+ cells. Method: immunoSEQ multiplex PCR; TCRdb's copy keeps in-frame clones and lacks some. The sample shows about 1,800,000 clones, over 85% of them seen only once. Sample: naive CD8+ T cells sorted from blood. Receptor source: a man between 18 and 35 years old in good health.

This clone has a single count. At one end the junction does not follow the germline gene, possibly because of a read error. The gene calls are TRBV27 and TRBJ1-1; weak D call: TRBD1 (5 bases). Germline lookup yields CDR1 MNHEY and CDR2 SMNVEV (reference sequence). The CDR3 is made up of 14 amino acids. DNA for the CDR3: TGTGCCAGCAGAACCTACGGGGACGCCACTGAGGCTTTCTTT. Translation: CASRTYGDATEAFF.

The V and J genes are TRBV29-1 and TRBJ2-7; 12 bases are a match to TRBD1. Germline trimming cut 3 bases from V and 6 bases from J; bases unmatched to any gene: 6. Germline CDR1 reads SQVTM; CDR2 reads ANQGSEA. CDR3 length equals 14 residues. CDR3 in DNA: TGCAGCGTTGAGCCGGGACAGGGGGCGGGCGAGCAGTACTTC. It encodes CSVEPGQGAGEQYF.

The CDR3 DNA reads as TGTGCCAGCAGGCCCGACAGTTCCTACGAGCAGTACTTC. Residues: CASRPDSSYEQYF. J is TRBJ2-7 and V is TRBV28; D is possibly TRBD1 (5 bases). The germline V gene has CDR1 MDHEN and CDR2 SYDVKM. Trimming shortened V by 6 bases and J by 1 base, and 10 bases separated the two germline ends. The CDR3 spans 13 residues.

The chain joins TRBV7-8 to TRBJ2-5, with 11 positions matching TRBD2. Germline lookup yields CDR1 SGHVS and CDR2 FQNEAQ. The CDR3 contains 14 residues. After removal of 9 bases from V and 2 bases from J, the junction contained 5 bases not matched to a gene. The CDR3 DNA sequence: TGTGCCAGTTCGGGACTAGCGGAACAAGAGACCCAGTACTTC. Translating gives CASSGLAEQETQYF.

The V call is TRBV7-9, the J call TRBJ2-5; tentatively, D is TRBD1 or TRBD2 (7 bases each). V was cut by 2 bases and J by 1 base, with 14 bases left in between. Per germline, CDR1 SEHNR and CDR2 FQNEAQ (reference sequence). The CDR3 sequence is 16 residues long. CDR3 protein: CASSLYAGGAQETQYF. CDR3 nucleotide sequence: TGTGCCAGCAGCTTATATGCAGGGGGGGCCCAAGAGACCCAGTACTTC.

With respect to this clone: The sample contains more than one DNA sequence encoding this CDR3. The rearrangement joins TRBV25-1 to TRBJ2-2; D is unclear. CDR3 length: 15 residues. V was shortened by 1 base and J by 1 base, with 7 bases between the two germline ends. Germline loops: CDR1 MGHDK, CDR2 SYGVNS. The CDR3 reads CASSEFSGNTGELFF. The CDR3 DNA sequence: TGTGCCAGCAGTGAATTTTCAGGGAACACCGGGGAGCTGTTTTTT.

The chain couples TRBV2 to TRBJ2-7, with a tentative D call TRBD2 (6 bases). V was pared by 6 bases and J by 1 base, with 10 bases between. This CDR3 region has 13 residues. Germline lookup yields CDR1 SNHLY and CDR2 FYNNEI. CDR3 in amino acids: CASRSGESYEQYF. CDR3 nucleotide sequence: TGTGCCAGCAGGTCGGGGGAATCCTACGAGCAGTACTTC. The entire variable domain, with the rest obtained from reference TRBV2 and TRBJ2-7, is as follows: EPEVTQTPSHQVTQMGQEVILRCVPISNHLYFYWYRQILGQKVEFLVSFYNNEISEKSEIFDDQFSVERPDGSNFTLKIRSTKLEDSAMYFCASRSGESYEQYFGPGTRLTVT.

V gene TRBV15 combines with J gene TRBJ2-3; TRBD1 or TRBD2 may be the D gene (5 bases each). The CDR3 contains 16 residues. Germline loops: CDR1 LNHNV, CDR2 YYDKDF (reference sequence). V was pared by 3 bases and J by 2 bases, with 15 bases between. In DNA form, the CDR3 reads TGTGCCACCAGCAGGGAAGGGACCACCCACACAGATACGCAGTATTTT. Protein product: CATSREGTTHTDTQYF.

DNA for the CDR3: TGTGCCAGCAGTCCAGGGGGAGGTAATTCACCCCTCCACTTT. Protein: CASSPGGGNSPLHF. The V and J genes are TRBV6-1 and TRBJ1-6, with 7 bases lining up with TRBD1. The V and J ends lost 5 bases and 6 bases, in that order; junction bases with no gene match: 4. The germline gives CDR1 MNHNS, CDR2 SASEGT. The CDR3 totals 14 residues.

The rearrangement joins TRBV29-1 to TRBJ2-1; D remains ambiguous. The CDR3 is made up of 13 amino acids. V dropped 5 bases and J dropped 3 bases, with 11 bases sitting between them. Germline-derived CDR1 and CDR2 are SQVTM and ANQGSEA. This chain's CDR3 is CSVPERIYNEQFF. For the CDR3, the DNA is TGCAGCGTTCCGGAGAGGATCTACAATGAGCAGTTCTTC.